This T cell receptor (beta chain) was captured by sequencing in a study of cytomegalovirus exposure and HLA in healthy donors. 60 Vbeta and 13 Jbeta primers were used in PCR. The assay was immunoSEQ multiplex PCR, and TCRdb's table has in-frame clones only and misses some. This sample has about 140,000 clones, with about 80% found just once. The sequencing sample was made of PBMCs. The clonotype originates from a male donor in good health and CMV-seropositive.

CDR3: CASSGGPGQNQPQHF. CDR3 in DNA: TGTGCCAGCAGTGGGGGCCCGGGACAGAATCAGCCCCAGCATTTT. The chain uses TRBV2 and TRBJ1-5; TRBD1 matches 7 bases. Germline loops: CDR1 SNHLY, CDR2 FYNNEI. This CDR3 has 15 residues. Trimming removed 4 bases from V and 4 bases from J; junction bases left unmatched: 7.